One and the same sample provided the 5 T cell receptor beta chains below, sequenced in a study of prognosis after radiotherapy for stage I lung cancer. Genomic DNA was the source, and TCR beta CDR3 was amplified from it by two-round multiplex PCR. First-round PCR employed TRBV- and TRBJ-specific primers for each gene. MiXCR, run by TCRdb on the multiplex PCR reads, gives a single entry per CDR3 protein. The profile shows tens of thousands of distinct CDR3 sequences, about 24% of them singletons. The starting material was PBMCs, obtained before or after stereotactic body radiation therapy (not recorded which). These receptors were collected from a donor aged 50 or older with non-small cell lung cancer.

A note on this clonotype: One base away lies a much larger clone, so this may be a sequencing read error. The CDR3 DNA reads as TGCAGCGTTGACGCCGCTAGCGTGGGGAACAATGAGCAGTTCTTC. It is translated as CSVDAASVGNNEQFF. The chain joins TRBV29-1 to TRBJ2-1; D is possibly TRBD2 (6 bases). CDR1 is SQVTM and CDR2 is ANQGSEA in the germline V gene. Trimming cost V 3 bases and J 5 bases, with 17 bases left between them. The CDR3 length is 15 residues.

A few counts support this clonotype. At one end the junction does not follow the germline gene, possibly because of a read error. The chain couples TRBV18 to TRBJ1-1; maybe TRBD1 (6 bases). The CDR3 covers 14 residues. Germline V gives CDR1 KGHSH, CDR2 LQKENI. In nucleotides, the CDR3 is TGTGCCAGCTCACCCCGGACAGCGAACACTGAAGCTCTCTTT. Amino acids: CASSPRTANTEALF.

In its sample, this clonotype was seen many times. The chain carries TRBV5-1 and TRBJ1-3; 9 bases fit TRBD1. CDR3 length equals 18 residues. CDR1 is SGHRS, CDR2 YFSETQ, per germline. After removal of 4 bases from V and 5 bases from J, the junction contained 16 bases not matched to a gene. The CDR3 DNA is TGCGCCAGCAGCCCCAATTCGGGACAGGGTATAGGGCGAAACACCATATATTTT. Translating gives CASSPNSGQGIGRNTIYF. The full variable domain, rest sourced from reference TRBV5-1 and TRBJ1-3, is KAGVTQTPRYLIKTRGQQVTLSCSPISGHRSVSWYQQTPGQGLQFLFEYFSETQRNKGNFPGRFSGRQFSNSRSEMNVSTLELGDSALYLCASSPNSGQGIGRNTIYFGEGSWLTVV.

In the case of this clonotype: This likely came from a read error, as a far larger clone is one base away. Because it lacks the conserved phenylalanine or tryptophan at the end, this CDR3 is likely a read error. CDR3 sequence reads: CASMGGTSGSIEQFL. The CDR3 nucleotides read TGTGCCAGCATGGGCGGGACTAGCGGTAGTATTGAGCAGTTCCTC. The V call is TRBV2, the J call TRBJ2-5; 11 bases match TRBD2. The end of the DNA fits TRBJ2-1 better, so the J call may be wrong. The length of the CDR3 is 15 residues. Germline V gene lookup returns CDR1 SNHLY and CDR2 FYNNEI.

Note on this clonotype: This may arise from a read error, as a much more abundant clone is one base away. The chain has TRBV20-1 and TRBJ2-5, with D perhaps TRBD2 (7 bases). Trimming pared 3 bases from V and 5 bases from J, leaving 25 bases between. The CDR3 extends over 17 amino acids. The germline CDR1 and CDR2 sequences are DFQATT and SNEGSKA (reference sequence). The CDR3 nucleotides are TGCAGTGCTAGTCCCCTCGTACTAGGGGGGGAAGGGGAGACCCAGTACTTC. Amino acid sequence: CSASPLVLGGEGETQYF.